The clone carrying this T cell receptor beta chain has a handful of counts. The antigen remains undetermined. At the survey level, the v3.0 immunoSEQ assay was run. The table came from immunoSEQ multiplex PCR; TCRdb's copy has only in-frame clones and leaves some out. The sample lists about 21,000 clones, roughly 76% occurring once. V was trimmed by 4 bases and J by 5 bases, leaving 9 bases between them. CDR3 length: 13 residues. Germline V gene sequence: CDR1 SGHNT, CDR2 YYREEE (reference sequence). The source of the sample is a study of long-term antiretroviral therapy in people with HIV. Study observations and caveats: Spans of CDR3 length were tighter for HIV repertoires than for controls.

The chain combines TRBV5-4 with TRBJ1-4; D remains ambiguous. The TCR originated in a woman aged 40 to 50 with HIV. The material sequenced was unsorted PBMCs, taken roughly 21 months before starting antiretroviral therapy. DNA for the CDR3: TGTGCCAGCAGCCTGAAATCCAATGAAAAACTGTTTTTT. Protein sequence: CASSLKSNEKLFF.